This T cell receptor (beta chain) originates from a study of response to subunit inactivated influenza vaccine. TCRdb called the RT-PCR reads again in MiXCR, with one record for every CDR3 protein. The sample shows 550,000 to 650,000 distinct CDR3 sequences, over 9.5% of them seen only once. V was cut by 5 bases and J by 7 bases, with 11 bases left in between. The CDR3 consists of 13 residues. Germline lookup yields CDR1 MDHEN and CDR2 SYDVKM. The V and J genes are TRBV28 and TRBJ2-2, with D perhaps matching TRBD2 (5 bases). The source is a man between 50 and 59 years old who received an inactivated influenza vaccine. The sequenced sample was PBMCs from blood, obtained on the day of vaccination. This CDR3 is CASSEVRVGELFF. CDR3 bases: TGTGCCAGCAGTGAGGTGCGGGTCGGGGAGCTGTTTTTT.